This T cell receptor beta chain was sequenced in a study of T cell repertoires in cytomegalovirus infection. V dropped 3 bases and J dropped 7; count of bases not matched to a gene: 5. Germline assignment: CDR1 MGHRA and CDR2 YSYEKL. The CDR3 is 15 amino acids. With respect to this clonotype: Its specificity is not known.

One entry per CDR3 protein, called by TCRdb with MiXCR from the reads. The sample consists of fewer than 130,000 distinct CDR3 sequences, under 55% of them appearing once. The sequence was collected from a human donor in good health (CMV status not recorded). Some clones in this sample may be carry-over from other donors' samples. The V gene is TRBV4-1, the J gene TRBJ1-5; 11 bases are a match to TRBD1. Sample: CD8+ T cells from cultured PBMCs, taken from culture after CMV antigen stimulation. CDR3: CASSQGQGGKQPQHF. CDR3 coding DNA: TGCGCCAGCAGCCAGGGACAGGGGGGAAAACAGCCCCAGCATTTT.